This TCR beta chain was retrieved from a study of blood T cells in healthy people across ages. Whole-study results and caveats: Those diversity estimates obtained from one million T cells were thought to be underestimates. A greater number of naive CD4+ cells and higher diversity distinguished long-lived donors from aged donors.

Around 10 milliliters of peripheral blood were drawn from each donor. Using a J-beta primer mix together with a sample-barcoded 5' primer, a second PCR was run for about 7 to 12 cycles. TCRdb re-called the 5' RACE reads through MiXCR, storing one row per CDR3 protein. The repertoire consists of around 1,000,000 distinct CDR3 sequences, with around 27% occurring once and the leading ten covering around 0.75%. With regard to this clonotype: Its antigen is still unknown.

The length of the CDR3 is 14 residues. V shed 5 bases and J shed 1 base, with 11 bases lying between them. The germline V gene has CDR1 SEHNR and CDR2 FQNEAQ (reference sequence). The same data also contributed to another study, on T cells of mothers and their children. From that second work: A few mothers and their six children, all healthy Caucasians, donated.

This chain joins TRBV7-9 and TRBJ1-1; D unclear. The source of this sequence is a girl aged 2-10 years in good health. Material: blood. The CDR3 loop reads CASSVVDRNTEAFF. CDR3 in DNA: TGTGCCAGCAGCGTCGTAGATCGGAACACTGAAGCTTTCTTT. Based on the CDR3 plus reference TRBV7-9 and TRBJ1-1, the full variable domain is DTGVSQNPRHKITKRGQNVTFRCDPISEHNRLYWYRQTLGQGPEFLTYFQNEAQLEKSRLLSDRFSAERPKGSFSTLEIQRTEQGDSAMYLCASSVVDRNTEAFFGQGTRLTVV.